This TCR beta chain was obtained from a study of neurological immune-mediated disorders. Study-wide points: None of the CDR3 amino acid sequences of expanded clones recurred across subjects, suggesting private repertoires in all groups.

Germline lookup yields CDR1 MDHEN and CDR2 SYDVKM. Trimming cost V 5 bases and J 3 bases, with 9 bases left between them. CDR3 size: 13 residues. The sorted libraries involved the use of 850,000 to 1,000,000 CD4+ or CD8+ T cells. Synthesis of cDNA used 5'RACE (with 10-nucleotide random UMIs). Sequencing runs each yielded over 180 million TCR-beta sequences from 15-18 subjects. MiXCR, run by TCRdb on the 5' RACE reads, gives a single entry per CDR3 protein. Here the sample spans 50,000 to 60,000 distinct CDR3 sequences, under 4.5% being singletons. This clonotype was seen ten or more times. The antigen remains undetermined.

The sequence derives from a woman in her 40s with multiple sclerosis. Sequencing used CD4+ T cells from blood. The chain couples TRBV28 to TRBJ2-3; no firm D call. DNA for the CDR3: TGTGCCAGCAGTGTACAAAATACAGATACGCAGTATTTT. It encodes CASSVQNTDTQYF.